These 3 T cell receptor beta chains share one sample of origin, sequenced in a study of blood T cell repertoires in COVID-19. Clones were read by immunoSEQ multiplex PCR, and TCRdb kept only the in-frame ones, dropping some. The sample records 450,000 to 500,000 clones, about nine tenths being singletons. Sequencing was carried out using PBMCs or T cells enriched from blood (not recorded which). These receptor sequences come from a woman under 30 who had recovered from COVID-19.

Points on this clone: The sample holds other DNA sequences that translate to the same CDR3. The chain joins TRBV19 to TRBJ2-3; D is possibly TRBD2 (6 bases). From germline, CDR1 is LNHDA and CDR2 SQIVND (reference sequence). V lost 3 bases to trimming and J lost 0 bases, with 10 bases between them. The CDR3 extends over 15 amino acids. The CDR3 sequence is CASSIGGTSTDTQYF. Here the CDR3 DNA reads TGTGCCAGTAGTATTGGAGGGACTAGCACAGATACGCAGTATTTT.

The chain joins TRBV3-1 (or the pseudogene TRBV3-2) to TRBJ1-2; the D gene is possibly TRBD1 (5 bases). V shed 8 bases and J shed 0 bases, with 13 bases lying between them. CDR1 is LGHDT, CDR2 YNNKEL, per germline (reference sequence). CDR3 length: 14 residues. The CDR3 reads CASGRGGANYGYTF. Here the CDR3 DNA reads TGTGCCAGCGGGAGGGGAGGCGCTAACTATGGCTACACCTTC.

The genes are TRBV10-3 and TRBJ2-1; 10 nucleotides match TRBD1. This CDR3 spans 14 amino acids. V lost 6 bases, J lost 7 bases, and 6 bases stayed unmatched. Germline lookup yields CDR1 ENHRY and CDR2 SYGVKD. CDR3 protein: CAISGTGEGNEQFF. The CDR3 region has the DNA TGTGCCATCAGCGGGACAGGGGAAGGGAATGAGCAGTTCTTC.